What follows are 30 T cell receptor beta chains derived from one specimen sequenced in a study of identifying expanded T cells in peripheral blood. Measured with immunoSEQ multiplex PCR; TCRdb has only the in-frame clones, and not every one. Of approximately 92,000 clones in the sample, roughly 84% are singletons; the top ten hold around 4.3%. Sequencing input: blood. Source of these receptors: a person aged 18-70 years in good health.

The chain recombines TRBV27 with TRBJ1-1; no firm D call. Trimming shortened V by 7 bases and J by 13 bases, and 28 bases separated the two germline ends. CDR1 is MNHEY and CDR2 is SMNVEV in the germline V gene (reference sequence). This CDR3 contains 15 residues. Written as DNA, the CDR3 is TGTGCCAGCACGATGAAAGAGGACTTTCGCACCCCCCTTTTCTTT. Its protein product is CASTMKEDFRTPLFF.

This clone was seen only once. V and J are TRBV5-4 and TRBJ1-2; 7 nucleotides line up with TRBD1. Losses at the gene ends were 1 base for V and 5 bases for J; bases not matched to a gene: 5. The CDR3 contains 14 residues. Germline V gives CDR1 SGHNT, CDR2 YYREEE (reference sequence). CDR3 nucleotides: TGTGCCAGCAGCTTGCTCGGGACAGTTTATGGCTACACCTTC. Translation: CASSLLGTVYGYTF.

The chain couples TRBV6-6 to TRBJ1-3, with 7 bases identical to TRBD1. The ends lost 4 bases at V and 8 bases at J; junction bases unmatched: 2. CDR1 MNHNY and CDR2 SVGAGI come from the germline V gene (reference sequence). This CDR3 contains 12 residues. CDR3 loop: CASSSTGDTIYF. CDR3 sequence (DNA): TGTGCCAGCAGTTCCACAGGGGACACCATATATTTT.

CDR3 sequence (DNA): TGTGCCTCTAGTGGTAGGGGATTTCAGCCCCAGCATTTT. Translating it yields CASSGRGFQPQHF. The chain has TRBV6-5 and TRBJ1-5; D may be TRBD1 (5 bases). V lost 11 bases and J lost 6, with 17 bases in between. The germline CDR1 and CDR2 sequences are MNHEY and SVGAGI. The CDR3 covers 13 residues.

This clone was recorded only once. The genes are TRBV5-1 and TRBJ2-3; the D gene is possibly TRBD1 (5 bases). This CDR3 is 17 amino acids long. V dropped 5 bases and J dropped 1 base, with 20 bases sitting between them. Per the germline V gene, CDR1 is SGHRS and CDR2 is YFSETQ. In DNA form, the CDR3 reads TGCGCCAGCAGTCTTCAAAGCCAGGGATTTGGCACAGATACGCAGTATTTT. It specifies CASSLQSQGFGTDTQYF. The full variable domain, its missing parts supplied by reference TRBV5-1 and TRBJ2-3, is KAGVTQTPRYLIKTRGQQVTLSCSPISGHRSVSWYQQTPGQGLQFLFEYFSETQRNKGNFPGRFSGRQFSNSRSEMNVSTLELGDSALYLCASSLQSQGFGTDTQYFGPGTRLTVL.

J is TRBJ2-3 and V is TRBV9; D gene uncertain. CDR1 is SGDLS, CDR2 YYNGEE, per germline. Trimming took off 4 bases at V and 2 bases at J, with 11 bases between the two ends. The CDR3 contains 14 residues. The CDR3 region has the DNA TGTGCCAGCAGCCGCACGGGCAACACAGATACGCAGTATTTT. Amino acids: CASSRTGNTDTQYF.

This clone was observed a single time. V and J are TRBV19 and TRBJ2-7; D uncertain. There are 15 residues in the CDR3. Germline V gene data show CDR1 as LNHDA and CDR2 as SQIVND (reference sequence). The V end was cut by 1 base, the J end by 4 bases, with 14 bases between. In DNA, the CDR3 is TGTGCCAGTAGTATAGGAGTTCAGCCTTCTTACGAGCAGTACTTC. Protein product: CASSIGVQPSYEQYF. The full variable domain, its missing parts supplied by reference TRBV19 and TRBJ2-7, is DGGITQSPKYLFRKEGQNVTLSCEQNLNHDAMYWYRQDPGQGLRLIYYSQIVNDFQKGDIAEGYSVSREKKESFPLTVTSAQKNPTAFYLCASSIGVQPSYEQYFGPGTRLTVT.

A single count supports this clone. The chain is built from TRBV5-1 and TRBJ2-7, with D unresolved. CDR1 and CDR2 (germline): SGHRS, YFSETQ. The CDR3 runs to 15 residues. V was clipped by 0 bases and J by 4 bases, with 14 bases between them. The DNA for the CDR3 is TGCGCCAGCAGCTTGGACGTCCAGACATATTACGAGCAGTACTTC. This gives the protein CASSLDVQTYYEQYF. Looking up the rest from reference TRBV5-1 and TRBJ2-7 gives the full variable domain: KAGVTQTPRYLIKTRGQQVTLSCSPISGHRSVSWYQQTPGQGLQFLFEYFSETQRNKGNFPGRFSGRQFSNSRSEMNVSTLELGDSALYLCASSLDVQTYYEQYFGPGTRLTVT.

The chain links TRBV9 to TRBJ1-1; 10 nucleotides align to TRBD1. The CDR3 has 14 amino acids. The germline gives CDR1 SGDLS, CDR2 YYNGEE. V dropped 5 bases and J dropped 7; count of bases not matched to a gene: 8. The CDR3 reads CASSLGTGDGEAFF. The DNA of the CDR3 is TGTGCCAGCAGTTTAGGGACAGGGGACGGTGAAGCTTTCTTT.

The genes are TRBV18 and TRBJ2-3; possibly TRBD1 for D (5 bases). Between the trimmed V and J ends, which lost 1 base and 6 bases, there was a span of 8 bases. The CDR3 length is 13 residues. The V gene's germline CDR1 is KGHSH and CDR2 LQKENI. CDR3 sequence reads: CASSPRQKDTQYF. In DNA form, the CDR3 reads TGTGCCAGCTCACCACGACAGAAGGATACGCAGTATTTT.

The J gene is TRBJ2-7, the V gene TRBV5-1; D is uncertain. The germline V gene has CDR1 SGHRS and CDR2 YFSETQ. Trimming shortened V by 0 bases and J by 4 bases, and 14 bases separated the two germline ends. This CDR3 comprises 15 residues. CDR3 nucleotides: TGCGCCAGCAGCTTGGATTCCGGGTATAGGTACGAGCAGTACTTC. Residues: CASSLDSGYRYEQYF.

The DNA of the CDR3 is TGTGCCAGCAGCTACAGGGGATTCACCGGGGAGCTGTTTTTT. Amino acid sequence: CASSYRGFTGELFF. The chain carries TRBV13 and TRBJ2-2; 7 nucleotides agree with TRBD1. CDR1 is PRHDT, CDR2 FYEKMQ, per germline (reference sequence). The CDR3 has 14 residues. Losses at the gene ends were 4 bases for V and 4 bases for J; bases not matched to a gene: 3.

This chain uses TRBV5-1 with TRBJ2-5; 13 bases match TRBD2. The V and J ends lost 4 bases and 4 bases, in that order; junction bases with no gene match: 4. The CDR3 runs 15 residues. Germline V gene data show CDR1 as SGHRS and CDR2 as YFSETQ. CDR3 protein: CASSPGLAGLETQYF. CDR3 sequence (DNA): TGCGCCAGCAGCCCGGGACTAGCGGGGTTAGAGACCCAGTACTTC.

The chain has TRBV11-3 and TRBJ1-2; tentatively, D is TRBD1 (6 bases). CDR3 length equals 13 residues. From germline, CDR1 is SGHNT and CDR2 YENEEA. V was pared by 3 bases and J by 8 bases, with 13 bases between. DNA for the CDR3: TGTGCCAGCAGCTTGTTGTCAGGGGAGGGCTACACCTTC. Translated, it gives CASSLLSGEGYTF.

This clone was detected only once. The rearrangement links TRBV2 to TRBJ2-4; maybe TRBD1 (6 bases). Trimming took off 8 bases at V and 0 bases at J, with 20 bases between the two ends. Germline V CDR1 and CDR2: SNHLY, FYNNEI. This CDR3 contains 17 residues. The CDR3 DNA sequence: TGTGCCAGCTCAACAGGGTACCTAACACTAGCCAAAAACATTCAGTACTTC. Translated: CASSTGYLTLAKNIQYF.

The V and J genes are TRBV27 and TRBJ2-1; no firm D call. V lost 2 bases to trimming and J lost 3 bases, with 5 bases between them. The CDR3 is made up of 13 amino acids. The germline gives CDR1 MNHEY, CDR2 SMNVEV (reference sequence). This CDR3 reads CASSLAGYNEQFF. The CDR3 DNA reads as TGTGCCAGCAGTTTAGCTGGCTACAATGAGCAGTTCTTC.

This clone was recorded a few times. J is TRBJ1-3 and V is TRBV19; D uncertain. Germline V gene data show CDR1 as LNHDA and CDR2 as SQIVND (reference sequence). V lost 7 bases and J 0 bases, leaving 10 bases between the germline ends. This CDR3 is 14 amino acids long. CDR3 in amino acids: CASTSRRSGNTIYF. The CDR3 DNA sequence: TGTGCCAGTACTTCTCGGCGCTCTGGAAACACCATATATTTT.

In its sample, this clone was seen once. The chain uses TRBV2 and TRBJ2-7, with D tentatively TRBD1 or TRBD2 (5 bases each). V lost 4 bases and J 6 bases, leaving 22 bases between the germline ends. The CDR3 is 16 residues long. CDR1 is SNHLY and CDR2 is FYNNEI in the germline V gene. CDR3: CASSGRSSKGTSEQYF. Here the CDR3 DNA reads TGTGCCAGCAGTGGGAGGTCCTCCAAGGGGACCTCCGAGCAGTACTTC.

The V and J genes are TRBV7-9 and TRBJ1-3; possible D gene TRBD1, 6 bases. This CDR3 has 15 amino acids. CDR1 and CDR2 (germline): SEHNR, FQNEAQ (reference sequence). V was pared by 4 bases and J by 0 bases, with 10 bases between. CDR3 nucleotide sequence: TGTGCCAGCAGCTCGCGACAGGCCTCTGGAAACACCATATATTTT. It encodes CASSSRQASGNTIYF.

The chain carries TRBV2 and TRBJ2-3; 7 bases are shared with TRBD1. Trimming cost V 5 bases and J 2 bases; bases outside gene matches: 4. Per the germline V gene, CDR1 is SNHLY and CDR2 is FYNNEI. The length of the CDR3 is 14 residues. The chain's CDR3 is CASSRDSPTDTQYF. DNA of the CDR3: TGTGCCAGCAGTCGGGACAGCCCCACAGATACGCAGTATTTT.

The J gene is TRBJ1-2, the V gene TRBV7-2, with TRBD1 as a possible D gene (5 bases). The CDR3 consists of 14 residues. Looked up from germline, CDR1 is SGHTA and CDR2 is FQGNSA. Trimming cost V 5 bases and J 3 bases, with 13 bases left between them. CDR3 in amino acids: CASSPRTPHYGYTF. The CDR3 DNA reads as TGTGCCAGCAGCCCGAGGACACCGCACTATGGCTACACCTTC. Variable domain in full (rest from reference TRBV7-2 and TRBJ1-2): GAGVSQSPSNKVTEKGKDVELRCDPISGHTALYWYRQSLGQGLEFLIYFQGNSAPDKSGLPSDRFSAERTGGSVSTLTIQRTQQEDSAVYLCASSPRTPHYGYTFGSGTRLTVV.

In its sample, this clone was seen once. The chain has TRBV14 and TRBJ1-2, with D perhaps matching TRBD1 (6 bases). Per germline, CDR1 SGHDN and CDR2 FVKESK. Between the trimmed V and J ends, which lost 1 base and 6 bases, there was a span of 24 bases. CDR3 length equals 18 residues. DNA of the CDR3: TGTGCCAGCAGCCAAGCGGGGTGGCAGGGGAGTCGGGGTGATGGCTACACCTTC. The encoded protein is CASSQAGWQGSRGDGYTF.

The rearrangement uses TRBV5-4 and TRBJ2-2, with D maybe TRBD1 (5 bases). The CDR3 is 16 residues long. Germline lookup yields CDR1 SGHNT and CDR2 YYREEE (reference sequence). V dropped 1 base and J dropped 6 bases, with 16 bases sitting between them. CDR3 sequence (DNA): TGTGCCAGCAGCTTGCGGCAGGGTCTTATTCCCGGGGAGCTGTTTTTT. Residues: CASSLRQGLIPGELFF.

The V and J genes are TRBV2 and TRBJ2-1; 9 bases map to TRBD2. This CDR3 region has 14 residues. Germline CDR1 and CDR2: SNHLY and FYNNEI. The V segment lost 7 bases and the J segment 5 bases; nucleotides outside the gene matches: 6. The CDR3 region has the DNA TGTGCCAGCACCGCGGGGGGGACACACAATGAGCAGTTCTTC. Translation gives CASTAGGTHNEQFF.

The chain uses TRBV5-1 and TRBJ2-7; TRBD2 might be the D (5 bases). Per germline, CDR1 SGHRS and CDR2 YFSETQ. The CDR3 runs to 11 residues. V gave up 4 bases and J gave up 7 bases, with 9 bases separating them. The CDR3 loop is CASSMWEEQYF. CDR3 bases: TGCGCCAGCAGCATGTGGGAGGAGCAGTACTTC.

The gene calls are TRBV7-9 and TRBJ1-1; 7 bases map to TRBD1. This CDR3 comprises 15 residues. CDR1 SEHNR and CDR2 FQNEAQ come from the germline V gene (reference sequence). J was trimmed by 1 base and V by 5 bases; bases with no gene match: 7. The CDR3 region is CASSLRQGGNTEAFF. As DNA, the CDR3 is TGTGCCAGCAGCCTCCGACAGGGAGGGAACACTGAAGCTTTCTTT.

The chain links TRBV6-1 to TRBJ1-1; D unclear. Trimming removed 1 base at V and 10 bases at J, with 16 bases between. The CDR3 is made up of 14 amino acids. The V gene's germline CDR1 is MNHNS and CDR2 SASEGT. This CDR3 reads CASSEEDSGRGAFF. As DNA, the CDR3 is TGTGCCAGCAGTGAAGAGGATTCGGGTCGGGGAGCTTTCTTT.

The rearrangement links TRBV7-6 to TRBJ2-3; 14 bases match TRBD2. Trimming cost V 5 bases and J 5 bases; bases outside gene matches: 9. The V gene's germline CDR1 is SGHVS and CDR2 FNYEAQ. CDR3 length: 17 residues. The DNA for the CDR3 is TGTGCCAGCAGCCTAGGAGGGACTAGCGGGGGACAAGATACGCAGTATTTT. The encoded protein is CASSLGGTSGGQDTQYF.

This rearrangement joins TRBV6-1 to TRBJ1-6, with D perhaps TRBD1 (5 bases). Germline lookup yields CDR1 MNHNS and CDR2 SASEGT. There are 14 residues in the CDR3. V dropped 4 bases and J dropped 9 bases, with 13 bases sitting between them. In DNA form, the CDR3 reads TGTGCCAGCAGTGTGTCTAGGGGAGGTTCACCCCTCCACTTT. Amino acid sequence: CASSVSRGGSPLHF.

V usage is TRBV30 and J usage is TRBJ2-5; D not resolved. Germline-derived CDR1 and CDR2 are GTSNPN and SVGIG (reference sequence). V lost 0 bases and J lost 4, with 6 bases in between. The CDR3 runs to 12 residues. The CDR3 DNA is TGTGCCTGGAGTGTCCTATCAGAGACCCAGTACTTC. Translating it yields CAWSVLSETQYF. Looking up the rest from reference TRBV30 and TRBJ2-5 gives the full variable domain: SQTIHQWPATLVQPVGSPLSLECTVEGTSNPNLYWYRQAAGRGLQLLFYSVGIGQISSEVPQNLSASRPQDRQFILSSKKLLLSDSGFYLCAWSVLSETQYFGPGTRLLVL.